The 26 T cell receptor beta chains in this list originate from one sample, sequenced in a study of blood T cell repertoires in COVID-19. Sequencing used immunoSEQ multiplex PCR; TCRdb keeps in-frame clones, though not all of them. The data contain tens of thousands of clones, over 75% of them singletons. The sample consisted of peripheral blood. These receptors came from a woman aged 80 or older with COVID-19, enrolled during active disease.

The CDR3 DNA reads as TGTGCCAGCAGTCTAGCGGGGGAGACCCAGTACTTC. Its protein product is CASSLAGETQYF. The V call is TRBV2, the J call TRBJ2-5; TRBD2 aligns across 9 bases. V dropped 5 bases and J dropped 5; count of bases not matched to a gene: 0. Germline CDR1 SNHLY, CDR2 FYNNEI. This CDR3 is built from 12 residues.

V is TRBV2 and J is TRBJ2-7; 10 positions agree with TRBD2. V dropped 1 base and J dropped 4; count of bases not matched to a gene: 10. The CDR3 totals 17 residues. CDR1 and CDR2 from the germline V gene are SNHLY and FYNNEI. The CDR3 nucleotides read TGTGCCAGCAGTGAAGGGTTCATGGGACTAGCGCCGTACGAGCAGTACTTC. Its protein is CASSEGFMGLAPYEQYF. Based on the CDR3 plus reference TRBV2 and TRBJ2-7, the full variable domain is EPEVTQTPSHQVTQMGQEVILRCVPISNHLYFYWYRQILGQKVEFLVSFYNNEISEKSEIFDDQFSVERPDGSNFTLKIRSTKLEDSAMYFCASSEGFMGLAPYEQYFGPGTRLTVT.

This clone was seen only once. The CDR3 here is CASSPPGDTQYF. CDR3 nucleotide sequence: TGTGCCAGCAGTCCCCCCGGTGATACGCAGTATTTT. This chain uses TRBV28 with TRBJ2-3; unclear D gene. Germline lookup yields CDR1 MDHEN and CDR2 SYDVKM. The CDR3 totals 12 residues. Trimming stripped 5 bases from V and 6 bases from J, with 9 bases between. The full variable domain, in which reference TRBV28 and TRBJ2-3 provide the parts outside the CDR3, is DVKVTQSSRYLVKRTGEKVFLECVQDMDHENMFWYRQDPGLGLRLIYFSYDVKMKEKGDIPEGYSVSREKKERFSLILESASTNQTSMYLCASSPPGDTQYFGPGTRLTVL.

V usage is TRBV19 and J usage is TRBJ2-3; D gene uncertain. The CDR3 has 14 residues. Between the trimmed V and J ends, which lost 8 bases and 0 bases, there was a span of 12 bases. Germline values: CDR1 LNHDA, CDR2 SQIVND (reference sequence). The DNA for the CDR3 is TGTGCCAGTTCAGACTGGCTCAGCACAGATACGCAGTATTTT. It is translated as CASSDWLSTDTQYF.

The chain recombines TRBV5-1 with TRBJ2-1; D remains ambiguous. The length of the CDR3 is 13 residues. Germline CDR1 is SGHRS and CDR2 is YFSETQ. Between the trimmed V and J ends, which lost 1 base and 9 bases, there was a span of 11 bases. As DNA, the CDR3 is TGCGCCAGCAGCTTGTCTAGAGAAGGTGAGCAGTTCTTC. This translates into CASSLSREGEQFF.

V usage is TRBV3-1 (or the pseudogene TRBV3-2) and J usage is TRBJ2-7; possible D gene TRBD2, 6 bases. Germline CDR1 is LGHDT and CDR2 is YNNKEL (reference sequence). The V end was cut by 0 bases, the J end by 4 bases, with 13 bases between. The CDR3 loop spans 15 amino acids. This CDR3 reads CASSQDVLAGYEQYF. DNA of the CDR3: TGTGCCAGCAGCCAAGACGTGCTTGCGGGGTACGAGCAGTACTTC.

There are a few counts of this clone. This sequence joins TRBV6-2 or TRBV6-3 and TRBJ1-5; 7 bases are a match to TRBD1. V lost 0 bases, J lost 7 bases, and 9 bases stayed unmatched. Germline V gives CDR1 MNHEY, CDR2 SVGEGT. The CDR3 runs 16 residues. The CDR3 reads CASSYSDGGGRQPQHF. Here the CDR3 DNA reads TGTGCCAGCAGTTACTCCGACGGAGGGGGCCGGCAGCCCCAGCATTTT.

The chain carries TRBV5-5 and TRBJ1-2, with D possibly TRBD1 on 6 matching bases. There are 14 residues in the CDR3. The ends were cut back, 0 bases at V and 4 bases at J, with 10 bases in the middle. Germline V gene lookup returns CDR1 SGHKS and CDR2 YYEKEE (reference sequence). This chain's CDR3 is CASSLETGIYGYTF. CDR3 in DNA: TGTGCCAGCAGCTTGGAAACAGGGATCTATGGCTACACCTTC.

A single count supports this clone. V is TRBV12-5 and J is TRBJ2-1; the match to TRBD2 covers 8 bases. Germline assignment: CDR1 LGHNT and CDR2 FRNRAP. This CDR3 spans 14 amino acids. V trimming: 6 bases; J trimming: 7 bases; junction bases outside the gene matches: 8. DNA for the CDR3: TGTGCTAGTGGCTCCGGGGGGGCGGTTAATGAGCAGTTCTTC. It yields the protein CASGSGGAVNEQFF.

The chain links TRBV5-4 to TRBJ2-7; possible D gene TRBD1, 6 bases. Germline CDR1 SGHNT, CDR2 YYREEE (reference sequence). This CDR3 has 15 amino acids. Trimming left V 1 base short and J 5 bases short, with 16 bases between. CDR3 coding DNA: TGTGCCAGCAGCTTGAGATTACAGGGCGAGGACGAGCAGTACTTC. It yields the protein CASSLRLQGEDEQYF. Complete variable domain (other parts from reference TRBV5-4 and TRBJ2-7): ETGVTQSPTHLIKTRGQQVTLRCSSQSGHNTVSWYQQALGQGPQFIFQYYREEENGRGNFPPRFSGLQFPNYSSELNVNALELDDSALYLCASSLRLQGEDEQYFGPGTRLTVT.

The genes are TRBV6-5 and TRBJ1-3, with D possibly matching TRBD1 (5 bases). V lost 7 bases and J 0 bases, leaving 10 bases between the germline ends. The CDR3 sequence is 14 residues long. CDR1 is MNHEY and CDR2 is SVGAGI in the germline V gene. In DNA, the CDR3 is TGTGCCAGCAACGGACACAACTCTGGAAACACCATATATTTT. It specifies CASNGHNSGNTIYF.

The gene calls are TRBV4-1 and TRBJ2-1, with D perhaps matching TRBD2 (5 bases). This CDR3 spans 15 amino acids. Germline CDR1 MGHRA, CDR2 YSYEKL. The V end was cut by 1 base, the J end by 1 base, with 8 bases between. The CDR3 protein is CASSQGPGSYNEQFF. The CDR3, as DNA: TGCGCCAGCAGCCAAGGACCGGGGTCCTACAATGAGCAGTTCTTC.

The chain has TRBV15 and TRBJ2-7; 7 nucleotides line up with TRBD2. Losses at the gene ends were 1 base for V and 2 bases for J; bases not matched to a gene: 2. The germline V gene encodes CDR1 LNHNV and CDR2 YYDKDF (reference sequence). CDR3 length equals 14 residues. CDR3 sequence reads: CATSRGSGTYEQYF. In nucleotides, the CDR3 is TGTGCCACCAGCAGAGGGAGCGGGACCTACGAGCAGTACTTC. Full variable domain (remainder filled in from reference TRBV15 and TRBJ2-7): DAMVIQNPRYQVTQFGKPVTLSCSQTLNHNVMYWYQQKSSQAPKLLFHYYDKDFNNEADTPDNFQSRRPNTSFCFLDIRSPGLGDTAMYLCATSRGSGTYEQYFGPGTRLTVT.

A single count supports this clone. The chain has TRBV2 and TRBJ2-7; 14 bases are shared with TRBD2. Germline loops: CDR1 SNHLY, CDR2 FYNNEI. With V trimmed by 6 bases and J by 6 bases, 7 bases remained unmatched. The CDR3 consists of 15 residues. For the CDR3, the DNA is TGTGCCAGCAGCACCCAGGGACTAGCGGGGGTCGAGCAGTACTTC. Translation: CASSTQGLAGVEQYF.

The DNA for the CDR3 is TGCGCCAGCAGCTTAAGCGGGGCTAGCACAGATACGCAGTATTTT. This codes for CASSLSGASTDTQYF. The chain recombines TRBV5-1 with TRBJ2-3; 7 bases fit TRBD2. There are 15 residues in the CDR3. V dropped 2 bases and J dropped 0; count of bases not matched to a gene: 3. Germline V gene data show CDR1 as SGHRS and CDR2 as YFSETQ.

This clone was counted a few times. The chain recombines TRBV24-1 with TRBJ2-3, with D possibly TRBD1 on 5 matching bases. V lost 2 bases and J 3 bases, leaving 8 bases between the germline ends. Germline CDR1 and CDR2: KGHDR and SFDVKD. The CDR3 is 14 residues long. Written as DNA, the CDR3 is TGTGCCACCAGTGATTATACAGGAACAGATACGCAGTATTTT. This sequence encodes CATSDYTGTDTQYF.

This sequence joins TRBV29-1 and TRBJ2-5, with a weak D call TRBD1 (5 bases). This CDR3 is built from 11 residues. Germline-derived CDR1 and CDR2 are SQVTM and ANQGSEA. Trimming removed 6 bases from V and 5 bases from J, with 10 bases in between. As DNA, the CDR3 is TGCAGCGTCGCAGGGTTTGAGACCCAGTACTTC. Protein sequence: CSVAGFETQYF.

The chain carries TRBV12-3 or TRBV12-4 and TRBJ1-2; perhaps TRBD1 as D (6 bases). The ends were cut back, 6 bases at V and 7 bases at J, with 15 bases in the middle. The CDR3 is 13 residues long. DNA for the CDR3: TGTGCCAGCAGGGGCCAGGGGTTGTCTGGCTACACCTTC. It specifies CASRGQGLSGYTF.

The chain is built from TRBV11-2 and TRBJ1-6; D is ambiguous. The V and J ends lost 1 base and 4 bases respectively, with 5 bases between them. CDR3 length equals 14 residues. Looked up from germline, CDR1 is SGHAT and CDR2 is FQNNGV. The CDR3 is CASSLVQYNSPLHF. DNA for the CDR3: TGTGCCAGCAGCTTAGTCCAGTATAATTCACCCCTCCACTTT.

This clone was seen once. This chain uses TRBV6-2 or TRBV6-3 with TRBJ1-2; 7 bases are shared with TRBD1. The CDR3 consists of 18 residues. V trimming: 4 bases; J trimming: 1 base; junction bases outside the gene matches: 15. From germline, CDR1 is MNHEY and CDR2 SVGEGT. CDR3 bases: TGTGCCAGCAGTTCGGCTGCGGGACAGAGACCTCGTAACTATGGCTACACCTTC. It is translated as CASSSAAGQRPRNYGYTF.

This clone appeared a few times. The chain carries TRBV4-3 and TRBJ2-2; D may be TRBD2 (6 bases). V was clipped by 0 bases and J by 1 base, with 15 bases between them. Germline loops: CDR1 LGHNA, CDR2 YSLEER. This CDR3 has 18 amino acids. CDR3 DNA sequence: TGCGCCAGCAGCCAAGAGCTAGCGAGGGTGGGGAACACCGGGGAGCTGTTTTTT. This gives the protein CASSQELARVGNTGELFF.

The J gene is TRBJ2-3, the V gene TRBV18; D might be TRBD1 (6 bases). From germline, CDR1 is KGHSH and CDR2 LQKENI. The CDR3 covers 14 residues. Trimming left V 4 bases short and J 2 bases short, with 10 bases between. CDR3 residues: CASSQQGDTDTQYF. For the CDR3, the DNA is TGTGCCAGCTCACAACAGGGAGACACAGATACGCAGTATTTT.

The CDR3 DNA reads TGTGCCAGTAGAAGACTAGCGGCTAGCACAGATACGCAGTATTTT. Translated: CASRRLAASTDTQYF. The J gene is TRBJ2-3, the V gene TRBV19; TRBD2 agrees at 9 bases. Germline V gene sequence: CDR1 LNHDA, CDR2 SQIVND (reference sequence). V was clipped by 6 bases and J by 0 bases; unmatched bases: 4. The CDR3 consists of 15 residues.

This chain connects TRBV5-1 to TRBJ2-5; TRBD2 matches at 9 bases. V shed 5 bases and J 2 bases; nucleotides not matched to a gene: 10. The CDR3 extends over 16 amino acids. CDR1 is SGHRS, CDR2 YFSETQ, per germline. CDR3: CASSLMASGEQETQYF. The CDR3 DNA reads as TGCGCCAGCAGTTTGATGGCTAGCGGGGAACAAGAGACCCAGTACTTC.

V usage is TRBV18 and J usage is TRBJ2-7, with D perhaps TRBD2 (5 bases). V was shortened by 1 base and J by 2 bases, with 9 bases between the two germline ends. Germline CDR1 and CDR2: KGHSH and LQKENI. This CDR3 is built from 14 residues. CDR3 sequence: CASSPRAATYEQYF. The CDR3 region has the DNA TGTGCCAGCTCACCACGAGCGGCCACCTACGAGCAGTACTTC. The full variable domain, its missing parts supplied by reference TRBV18 and TRBJ2-7, is NAGVMQNPRHLVRRRGQEARLRCSPMKGHSHVYWYRQLPEEGLKFMVYLQKENIIDESGMPKERFSAEFPKEGPSILRIQQVVRGDSAAYFCASSPRAATYEQYFGPGTRLTVT.

This clone is termed medium-sized. The chain recombines TRBV27 with TRBJ2-1; tentatively, D is TRBD2 (5 bases). V was clipped by 6 bases and J by 3 bases, with 15 bases between them. The germline V gene encodes CDR1 MNHEY and CDR2 SMNVEV (reference sequence). The CDR3 has 15 residues. The CDR3 nucleotides read TGTGCCAGCAGCCTATCCGTGGCGGGCTACAATGAGCAGTTCTTC. Its protein is CASSLSVAGYNEQFF.